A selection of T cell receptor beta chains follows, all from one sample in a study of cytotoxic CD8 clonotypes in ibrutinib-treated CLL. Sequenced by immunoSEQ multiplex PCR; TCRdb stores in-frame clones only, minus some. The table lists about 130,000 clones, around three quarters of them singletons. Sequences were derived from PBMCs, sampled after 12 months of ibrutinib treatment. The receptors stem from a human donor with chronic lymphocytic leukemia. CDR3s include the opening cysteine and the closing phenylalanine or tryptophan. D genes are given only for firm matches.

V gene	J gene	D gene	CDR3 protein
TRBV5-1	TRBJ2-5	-	CASSLQVGVYQETQYF
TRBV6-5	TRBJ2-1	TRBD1	CASSLGQGGYNEQFF
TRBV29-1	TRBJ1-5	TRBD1	CSVVDRGNQPQHF
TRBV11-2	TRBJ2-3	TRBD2	CASSLDRGGAPQYF
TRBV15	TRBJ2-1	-	CASARPPWEQFF
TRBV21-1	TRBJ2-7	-	CASSKGVTYTYEQYF
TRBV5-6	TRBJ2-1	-	CASSLGPYNEQFF
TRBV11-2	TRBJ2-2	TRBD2	CATRRLAGANTGELFF
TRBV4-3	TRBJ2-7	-	CASSQEGQPYEQYF
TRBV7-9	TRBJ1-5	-	CASSRGGPQHF
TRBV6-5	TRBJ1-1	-	CASTKRNTEAFF
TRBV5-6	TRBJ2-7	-	CASSLGGGAIYEQYF
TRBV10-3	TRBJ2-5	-	CATWDAEGAQYF
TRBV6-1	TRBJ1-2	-	CASSAQGRGYGYTF
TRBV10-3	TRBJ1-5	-	CAIRGRSNQPQHF
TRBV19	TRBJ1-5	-	CASKEGRASNQPQHF
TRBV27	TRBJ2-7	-	CASKRSYEQYF
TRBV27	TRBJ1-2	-	CASSLFGRNSLYGYTF
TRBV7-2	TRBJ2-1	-	CASSLMQTSVGNEQFF
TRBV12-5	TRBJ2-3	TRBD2	CASGLVLAGVTDTQYF
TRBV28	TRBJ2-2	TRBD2	CASSLAGETGELFF
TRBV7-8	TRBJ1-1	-	CASSSLITSMNTEAFF
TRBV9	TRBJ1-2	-	CASSARSRAGGGYTF
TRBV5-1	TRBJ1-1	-	CASSPRTVNTEAFF
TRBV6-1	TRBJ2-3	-	CASSRDVVGLDTQYF
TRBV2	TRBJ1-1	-	CASSDEFNTEAFF
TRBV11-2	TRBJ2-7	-	CASSFGRSYEQYF
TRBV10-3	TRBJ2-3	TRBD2	CAISEWFSGSSGDTQYF
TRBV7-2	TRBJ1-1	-	CASSFNTEGTEAFF
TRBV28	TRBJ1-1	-	CASSLRGTEAFF
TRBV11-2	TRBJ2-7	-	CASRMYRDGSGLPYF
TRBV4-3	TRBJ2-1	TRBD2	CASSQAPGGTSGLYNEQFF
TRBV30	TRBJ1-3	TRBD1	CAWSVVSWDRGLSSGNTIYF
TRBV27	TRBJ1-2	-	CASSRTTQGNYGYTF
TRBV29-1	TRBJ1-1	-	CSVGRASSNTEAFF
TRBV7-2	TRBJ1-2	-	CASSLEAGYRVDYGYTF
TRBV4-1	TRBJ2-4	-	CASSQEGRFGRSNIQYF
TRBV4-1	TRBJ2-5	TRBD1	CASSQEQPGQIIETQYF
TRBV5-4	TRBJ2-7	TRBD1	CASSTPGQGSYEQYF
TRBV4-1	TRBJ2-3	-	CASSQDPRPDTQYF
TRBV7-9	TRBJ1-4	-	CASSTTEATNEKLFF
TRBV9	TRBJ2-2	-	CASSVVGAPNTGELFF
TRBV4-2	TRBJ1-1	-	CASSQEWRWIAFF
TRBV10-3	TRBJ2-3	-	CAISESTGPGDTQYF
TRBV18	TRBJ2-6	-	CASSLGVSGANVLTF
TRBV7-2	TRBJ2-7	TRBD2	CASSLASGRAYEQYF
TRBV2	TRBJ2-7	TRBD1	CASSSQGEGYEQYF
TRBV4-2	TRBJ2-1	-	CASTSRWETGNNEQFF
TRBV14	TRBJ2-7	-	CASSQLTSYEQYF
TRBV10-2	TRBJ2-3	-	CASSENFAGSTDTQYF